Below, one TCR beta chain is given with its context. The target antigen is unknown. Each CDR3 protein gets one entry after TCRdb re-called the PCR reads with MiXCR. This table holds roughly 630,000 distinct CDR3 sequences, over 25% found once. The data derive from a study of molecular identifiers for immune sequencing clone quantification. The overall study: Naive CD8 RNA (around 20,000 or 100,000 cells) was divided into five aliquots, with four sequenced.

Study conclusions and caveats: In naive cells, clones above 20 RNA copies held under 1% of molecules, whereas in effector cells they held over 97%. Jurkat TCR RNA spiked in from one cell could reportedly be detected among 800,000 to 1,000,000 naive cells.

The CD8+CD4-CCR7+CD45RA+ phenotype defined the sorted naive CD8 T cells. Sequencing was carried out using naive CD8+ T cells from blood, with Jurkat cell RNA spiked in. Subset specified: FACS-sorted CD8+CD4-CCR7+CD45RA+ naive T cells. This receptor was taken from a human donor in good health. Some libraries in this study had Jurkat cell RNA spiked in.

This chain's CDR3 is CASSQAAHPPEAFF. The DNA for the CDR3 is TGCGCCAGCAGCCAAGCTGCCCACCCCCCTGAAGCTTTCTTT. V is TRBV4-1 and J is TRBJ1-1; D ambiguous. Germline lookup yields CDR1 MGHRA and CDR2 YSYEKL. V dropped 1 base and J dropped 6 bases, with 12 bases sitting between them. The CDR3 is 14 residues long.